What follows is one TCR beta chain and its context. No antigen is known for it. Its ends do not fully match the called genes, so a read error is possible. Germline V gives CDR1 SEHNR, CDR2 FQNEAQ (reference sequence). This CDR3 has 15 amino acids. Researchers ran the PCR with 60 Vbeta and 13 Jbeta primers. Clones were sequenced by immunoSEQ multiplex PCR, and TCRdb holds only the in-frame ones, with some missing. The sample carries 150,000 to 200,000 clones, 80% recorded once. The data were obtained in a study of cytomegalovirus exposure and HLA in healthy donors. Study observations and caveats: Later work found most CMV-associated TCR beta chains apparently HLA-restricted. Associated with cytomegalovirus, according to the listing, were some 180 TCR beta chains.

The receptor's source is a male donor in good health and CMV-seropositive. V and J are TRBV7-9 and TRBJ2-3; 8 bases agree with TRBD2. Sequenced sample: PBMCs. The CDR3 nucleotides are TGTTCCAGCAACCTGGCGGGACTAGTAACAGATACGCAGTATTTT. Translated, it gives CSSNLAGLVTDTQYF.